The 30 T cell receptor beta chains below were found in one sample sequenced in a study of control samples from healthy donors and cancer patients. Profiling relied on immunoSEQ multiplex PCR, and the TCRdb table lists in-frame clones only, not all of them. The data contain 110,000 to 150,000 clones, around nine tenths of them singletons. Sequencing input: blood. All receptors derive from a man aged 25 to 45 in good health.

As DNA, the CDR3 is TGTGCCAGCAGCGCGGGACTAGCGGGCAAAAAAAACACAGATACGCAGTATTTT. Its protein is CASSAGLAGKKNTDTQYF. This chain connects TRBV11-3 to TRBJ2-3; 12 nucleotides line up with TRBD2. CDR3 length equals 18 residues. Germline loops: CDR1 SGHNT, CDR2 YENEEA. The ends lost 5 bases at V and 2 bases at J; junction bases unmatched: 11.

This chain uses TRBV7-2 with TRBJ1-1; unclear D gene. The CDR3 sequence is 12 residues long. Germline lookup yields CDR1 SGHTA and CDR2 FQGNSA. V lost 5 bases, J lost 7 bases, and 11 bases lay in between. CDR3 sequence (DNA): TGTGCCAGCAGCCTGGGGTCAGTTGAAGCTTTCTTT. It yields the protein CASSLGSVEAFF.

The CDR3 here is CASSPPSGSQQYF. The CDR3, as DNA: TGTGCCAGCAGCCCCCCTAGCGGGAGTCAGCAGTACTTC. This rearrangement joins TRBV3-1 (or the pseudogene TRBV3-2) to TRBJ2-7, with 10 positions matching TRBD2. CDR1 is LGHDT, CDR2 YNNKEL, per germline (reference sequence). V trimming: 4 bases; J trimming: 8 bases; junction bases outside the gene matches: 5. The CDR3 extends over 13 amino acids.

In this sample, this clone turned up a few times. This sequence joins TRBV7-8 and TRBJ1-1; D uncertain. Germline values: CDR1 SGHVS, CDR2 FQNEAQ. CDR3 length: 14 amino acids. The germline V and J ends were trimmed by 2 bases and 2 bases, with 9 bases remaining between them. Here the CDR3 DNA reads TGTGCCAGCAGCTTAAGGGCTGGAAACACTGAAGCTTTCTTT. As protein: CASSLRAGNTEAFF.

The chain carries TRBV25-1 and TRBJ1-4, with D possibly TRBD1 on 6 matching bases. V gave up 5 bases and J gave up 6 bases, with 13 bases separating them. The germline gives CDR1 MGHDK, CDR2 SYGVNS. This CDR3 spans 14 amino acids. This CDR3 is CASSRRDNYEKLFF. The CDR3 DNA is TGTGCCAGCAGTCGCCGGGACAACTATGAAAAACTGTTTTTT.

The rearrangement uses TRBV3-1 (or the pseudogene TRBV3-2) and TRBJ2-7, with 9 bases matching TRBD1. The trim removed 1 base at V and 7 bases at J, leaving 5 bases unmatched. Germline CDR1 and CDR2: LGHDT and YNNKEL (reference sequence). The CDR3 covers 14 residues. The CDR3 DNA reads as TGTGCCAGCAGCCAAGGGACAGGGGCGGGAGAGCAGTACTTC. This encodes CASSQGTGAGEQYF.

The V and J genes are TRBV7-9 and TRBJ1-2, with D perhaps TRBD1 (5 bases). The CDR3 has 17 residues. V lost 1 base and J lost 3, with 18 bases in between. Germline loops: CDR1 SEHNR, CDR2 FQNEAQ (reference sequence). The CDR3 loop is CASSLGQGGFDDYGYTF. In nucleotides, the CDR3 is TGTGCCAGCAGCTTAGGGCAGGGAGGCTTTGATGACTATGGCTACACCTTC.

The CDR3 DNA follows: TGTGCCAGCAGCCAAGGACTGGCTAGCGGGGTATCGGAGACCCAGTACTTC. Protein product: CASSQGLASGVSETQYF. The chain is built from TRBV11-3 and TRBJ2-5; 9 bases are shared with TRBD2. J was trimmed by 5 bases and V by 5 bases; bases with no gene match: 15. This CDR3 spans 17 amino acids. The germline CDR1 and CDR2 sequences are SGHNT and YENEEA.

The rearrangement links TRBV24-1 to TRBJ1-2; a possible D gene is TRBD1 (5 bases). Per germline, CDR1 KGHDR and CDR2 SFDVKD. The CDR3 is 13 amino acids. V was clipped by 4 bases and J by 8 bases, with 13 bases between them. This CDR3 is CATSDRTSGGYTF. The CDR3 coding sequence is TGTGCCACCAGTGACCGGACATCTGGAGGCTACACCTTC.

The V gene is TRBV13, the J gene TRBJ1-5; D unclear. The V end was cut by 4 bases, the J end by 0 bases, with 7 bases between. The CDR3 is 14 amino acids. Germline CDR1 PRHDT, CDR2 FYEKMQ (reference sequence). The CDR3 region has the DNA TGTGCCAGCAGCTCGAAAGGTAGCAATCAGCCCCAGCATTTT. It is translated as CASSSKGSNQPQHF.

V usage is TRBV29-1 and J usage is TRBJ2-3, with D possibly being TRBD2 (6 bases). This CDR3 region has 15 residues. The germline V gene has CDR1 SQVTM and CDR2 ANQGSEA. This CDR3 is CVRRGEESSTDTQYF. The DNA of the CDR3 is TGCGTCCGGCGAGGGGAGGAATCTAGCACAGATACGCAGTATTTT.

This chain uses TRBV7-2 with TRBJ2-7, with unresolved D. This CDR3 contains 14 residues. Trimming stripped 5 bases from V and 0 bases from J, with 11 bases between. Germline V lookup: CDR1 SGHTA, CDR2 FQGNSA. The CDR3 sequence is CASSPLGSSYEQYF. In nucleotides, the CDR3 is TGTGCCAGCAGCCCTCTTGGAAGCTCCTACGAGCAGTACTTC.

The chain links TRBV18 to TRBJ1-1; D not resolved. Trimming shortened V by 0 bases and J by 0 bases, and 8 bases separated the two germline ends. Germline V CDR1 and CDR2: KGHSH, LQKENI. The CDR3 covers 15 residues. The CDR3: CASSPPSVMNTEAFF. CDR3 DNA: TGTGCCAGCTCACCACCAAGTGTTATGAACACTGAAGCTTTCTTT.

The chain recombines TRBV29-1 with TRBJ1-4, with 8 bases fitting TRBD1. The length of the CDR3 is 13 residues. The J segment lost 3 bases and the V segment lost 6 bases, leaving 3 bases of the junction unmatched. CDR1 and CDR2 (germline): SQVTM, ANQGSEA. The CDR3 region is CSVRTGSNEKLFF. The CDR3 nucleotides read TGCAGCGTGAGGACAGGGTCTAATGAAAAACTGTTTTTT.

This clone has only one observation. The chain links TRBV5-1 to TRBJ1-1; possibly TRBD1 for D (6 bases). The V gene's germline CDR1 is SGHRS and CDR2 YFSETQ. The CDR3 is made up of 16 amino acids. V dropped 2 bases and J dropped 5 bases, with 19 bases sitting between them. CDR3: CASSLPRTTGSTEAFF. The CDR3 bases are TGCGCCAGCAGCTTACCAAGAACCACAGGGTCTACTGAAGCTTTCTTT.

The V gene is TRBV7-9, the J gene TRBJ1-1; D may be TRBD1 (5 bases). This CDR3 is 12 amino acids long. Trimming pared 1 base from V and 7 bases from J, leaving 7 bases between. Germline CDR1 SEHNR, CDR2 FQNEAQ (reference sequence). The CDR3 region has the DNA TGTGCCAGCAGCTTAGATGACAGTGAAGCTTTCTTT. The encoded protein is CASSLDDSEAFF.

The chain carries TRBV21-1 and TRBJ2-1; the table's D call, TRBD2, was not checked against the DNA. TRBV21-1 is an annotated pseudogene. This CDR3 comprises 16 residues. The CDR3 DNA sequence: TGTGCCAGCAGCAAAGGTCCTAGCGGGGGATACAATGAGCAGTTCTTC. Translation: CASSKGPSGGYNEQFF.

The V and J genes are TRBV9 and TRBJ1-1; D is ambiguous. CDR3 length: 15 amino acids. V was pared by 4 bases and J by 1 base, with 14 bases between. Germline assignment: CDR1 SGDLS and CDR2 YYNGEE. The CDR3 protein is CASSPTVGSNTEAFF. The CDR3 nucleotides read TGTGCCAGCAGCCCAACGGTGGGCTCGAACACTGAAGCTTTCTTT.

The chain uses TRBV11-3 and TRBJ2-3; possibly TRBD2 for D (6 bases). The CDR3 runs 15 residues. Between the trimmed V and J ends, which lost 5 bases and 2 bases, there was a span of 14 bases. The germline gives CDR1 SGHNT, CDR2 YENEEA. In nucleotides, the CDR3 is TGTGCCAGCAGCGCTGGGACTGGAACCACAGATACGCAGTATTTT. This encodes CASSAGTGTTDTQYF.

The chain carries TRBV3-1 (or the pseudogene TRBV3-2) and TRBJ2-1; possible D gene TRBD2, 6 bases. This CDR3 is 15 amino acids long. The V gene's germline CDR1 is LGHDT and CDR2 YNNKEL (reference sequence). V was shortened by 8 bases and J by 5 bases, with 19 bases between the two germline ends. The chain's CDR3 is CASAPWGGGNNEQFF. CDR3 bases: TGTGCCAGCGCCCCATGGGGAGGCGGCAACAATGAGCAGTTCTTC.

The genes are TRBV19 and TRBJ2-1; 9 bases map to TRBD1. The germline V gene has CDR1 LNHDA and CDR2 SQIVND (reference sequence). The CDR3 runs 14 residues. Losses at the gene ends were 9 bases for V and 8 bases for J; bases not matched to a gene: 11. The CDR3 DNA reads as TGTGCCAGCACGGACAGGGGTAATTGGCATGAGCAGTTCTTC. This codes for CASTDRGNWHEQFF.

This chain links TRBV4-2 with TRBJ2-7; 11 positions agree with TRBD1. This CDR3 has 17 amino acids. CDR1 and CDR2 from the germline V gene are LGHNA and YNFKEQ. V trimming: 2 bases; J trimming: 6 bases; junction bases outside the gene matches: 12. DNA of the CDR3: TGTGCCAGCAGCCAAACCCCGGGACAGGGGGTTAGAGTCGAGCAGTACTTC. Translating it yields CASSQTPGQGVRVEQYF.

The CDR3 is CATLETVGVNQPQHF. The CDR3, as DNA: TGTGCCACCCTAGAGACAGTTGGGGTCAATCAGCCCCAGCATTTT. The chain has TRBV19 and TRBJ1-5; maybe TRBD1 (5 bases). Germline values: CDR1 LNHDA, CDR2 SQIVND (reference sequence). V shed 10 bases and J shed 3 bases, with 19 bases lying between them. CDR3 length equals 15 residues.

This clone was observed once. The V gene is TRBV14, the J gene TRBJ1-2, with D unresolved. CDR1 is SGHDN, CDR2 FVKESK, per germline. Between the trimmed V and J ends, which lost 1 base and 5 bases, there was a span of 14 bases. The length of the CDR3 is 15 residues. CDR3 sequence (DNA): TGTGCCAGCAGCCAAGTGGGGAGTTACGCTTATGGCTACACCTTC. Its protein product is CASSQVGSYAYGYTF. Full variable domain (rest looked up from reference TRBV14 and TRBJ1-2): EAGVTQFPSHSVIEKGQTVTLRCDPISGHDNLYWYRRVMGKEIKFLLHFVKESKQDESGMPNNRFLAERTGGTYSTLKVQPAELEDSGVYFCASSQVGSYAYGYTFGSGTRLTVV.

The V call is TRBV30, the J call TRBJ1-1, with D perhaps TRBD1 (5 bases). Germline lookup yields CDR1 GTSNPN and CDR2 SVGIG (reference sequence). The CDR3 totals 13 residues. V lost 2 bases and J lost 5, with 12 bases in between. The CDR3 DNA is TGTGCCTGGAGTAAGCAGGGAGGGACTGAAGCTTTCTTT. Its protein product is CAWSKQGGTEAFF.

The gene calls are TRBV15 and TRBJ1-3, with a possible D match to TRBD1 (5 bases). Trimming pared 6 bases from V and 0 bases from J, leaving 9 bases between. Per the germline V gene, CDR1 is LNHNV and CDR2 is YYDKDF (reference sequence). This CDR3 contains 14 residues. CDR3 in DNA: TGTGCCACCAGTGCAGGGAGCTCTGGAAACACCATATATTTT. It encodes CATSAGSSGNTIYF.

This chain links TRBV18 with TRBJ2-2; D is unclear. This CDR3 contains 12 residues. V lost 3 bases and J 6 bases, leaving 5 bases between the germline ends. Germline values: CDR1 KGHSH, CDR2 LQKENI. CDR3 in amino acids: CASSPVPGELFF. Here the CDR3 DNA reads TGTGCCAGCTCACCTGTTCCCGGGGAGCTGTTTTTT.

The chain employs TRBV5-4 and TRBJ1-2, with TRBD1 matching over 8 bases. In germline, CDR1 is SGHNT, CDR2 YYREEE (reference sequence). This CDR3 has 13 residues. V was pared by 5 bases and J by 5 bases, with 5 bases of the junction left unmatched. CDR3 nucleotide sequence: TGTGCCAGCAGGCAGGGGGCAAATTATGGCTACACCTTC. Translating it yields CASRQGANYGYTF.

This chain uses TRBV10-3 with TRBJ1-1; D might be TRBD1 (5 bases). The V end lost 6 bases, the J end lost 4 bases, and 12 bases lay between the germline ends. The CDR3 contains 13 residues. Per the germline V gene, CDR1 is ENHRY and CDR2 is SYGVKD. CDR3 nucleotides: TGTGCCATCAGGAGGGGTCTAGGCACTGAAGCTTTCTTT. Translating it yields CAIRRGLGTEAFF.

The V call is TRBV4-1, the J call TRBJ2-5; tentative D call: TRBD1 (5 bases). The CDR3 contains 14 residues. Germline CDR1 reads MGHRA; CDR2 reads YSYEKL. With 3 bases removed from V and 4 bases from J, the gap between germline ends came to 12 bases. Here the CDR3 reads CASSQAWGPETQYF. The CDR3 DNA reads TGCGCCAGCAGCCAGGCTTGGGGCCCAGAGACCCAGTACTTC.